These 24 T cell receptor beta chains share one sample of origin, sequenced in a study of blood T cell repertoires in COVID-19. Measured with immunoSEQ multiplex PCR; TCRdb has only the in-frame clones, and not every one. The repertoire holds approximately 200,000 clones, with 94% as singletons. Sequencing input: peripheral blood. The receptors come from a man between 25 and 39 years old with COVID-19, enrolled during active disease.

V and J are TRBV7-9 and TRBJ2-2; a possible D gene is TRBD1 (6 bases). Germline CDR1 SEHNR, CDR2 FQNEAQ (reference sequence). V dropped 4 bases and J dropped 6 bases, with 18 bases sitting between them. This CDR3 comprises 16 residues. CDR3 nucleotide sequence: TGTGCCAGCAGCTCCTCTAACAGGGACCCGGCCGGGGAGCTGTTTTTT. Translation gives CASSSSNRDPAGELFF.

CDR3 nucleotide sequence: TGCGCCAGCAGCCAGGCCGGGACAGGGATCTATGGCTACACCTTC. Amino acid sequence: CASSQAGTGIYGYTF. This chain links TRBV5-1 with TRBJ1-2, with 9 bases matching TRBD1. The CDR3 runs 15 residues. The germline V gene encodes CDR1 SGHRS and CDR2 YFSETQ. V trimming: 4 bases; J trimming: 4 bases; junction bases outside the gene matches: 8. Combining the CDR3 with reference TRBV5-1 and TRBJ1-2 gives the whole variable domain KAGVTQTPRYLIKTRGQQVTLSCSPISGHRSVSWYQQTPGQGLQFLFEYFSETQRNKGNFPGRFSGRQFSNSRSEMNVSTLELGDSALYLCASSQAGTGIYGYTFGSGTRLTVV.

The chain's CDR3 is CASSFGGMYGYTF. In nucleotides, the CDR3 is TGTGCCAGCAGTTTCGGAGGGATGTATGGCTACACCTTC. This chain connects TRBV12-3 or TRBV12-4 to TRBJ1-2; the D is unclear. Trimming removed 3 bases at V and 5 bases at J, with 10 bases between. CDR3 size: 13 residues.

V usage is TRBV10-3 and J usage is TRBJ2-7; 11 bases agree with TRBD1. Germline trimming cut 4 bases from V and 2 bases from J; bases unmatched to any gene: 4. The CDR3 extends over 15 amino acids. Germline CDR1 is ENHRY and CDR2 is SYGVKD. The CDR3 DNA sequence: TGTGCCATCAGTGTGCGGACAGGGGGCACCTACGAGCAGTACTTC. Translated: CAISVRTGGTYEQYF.

CDR3 DNA sequence: TGCGCCAGCAGCTTGGATCCCAGCTCTGGAAACACCATATATTTT. It specifies CASSLDPSSGNTIYF. V is TRBV5-1 and J is TRBJ1-3; D call uncertain. There are 15 residues in the CDR3. Trimming left V 0 bases short and J 0 bases short, with 7 bases between. CDR1 SGHRS and CDR2 YFSETQ come from the germline V gene.

The chain combines TRBV4-1 with TRBJ2-5; 8 bases line up with TRBD2. CDR3 length equals 17 residues. Germline V CDR1 and CDR2: MGHRA, YSYEKL. Unmatched junction bases numbered 10, after V lost 2 bases and J lost 2 bases. The CDR3 DNA follows: TGCGCCAGCAGCCAAATACACCCACTAGCGGCTCAAGAGACCCAGTACTTC. The encoded protein is CASSQIHPLAAQETQYF.

The rearrangement joins TRBV5-1 to TRBJ2-1; D is perhaps TRBD2 (6 bases). CDR3 length equals 15 residues. Germline V gene lookup returns CDR1 SGHRS and CDR2 YFSETQ. V was trimmed by 0 bases and J by 5 bases, leaving 12 bases between them. The CDR3, as DNA: TGCGCCAGCAGCTTGGTTGGGACTTCAAACAATGAGCAGTTCTTC. Translation gives CASSLVGTSNNEQFF. The complete variable domain, with remaining parts taken from reference TRBV5-1 and TRBJ2-1, reads KAGVTQTPRYLIKTRGQQVTLSCSPISGHRSVSWYQQTPGQGLQFLFEYFSETQRNKGNFPGRFSGRQFSNSRSEMNVSTLELGDSALYLCASSLVGTSNNEQFFGPGTRLTVL.

The V call is TRBV6-5, the J call TRBJ2-3, with TRBD2 identical over 7 bases. CDR1 and CDR2 (germline): MNHEY, SVGAGI. J gave up 0 bases and V 8 bases, and 8 bases lay outside the gene matches. The CDR3 is made up of 15 amino acids. CDR3 nucleotides: TGTGCCAGCCGTTCGCGGGGGATTAGCACAGATACGCAGTATTTT. Translating gives CASRSRGISTDTQYF.

The chain carries TRBV24-1 and TRBJ1-5; 8 nucleotides line up with TRBD1. The ends lost 5 bases at V and 0 bases at J; junction bases unmatched: 8. The CDR3 length is 17 residues. The germline gives CDR1 KGHDR, CDR2 SFDVKD. This chain's CDR3 is CATSGKTGDLSNQPQHF. CDR3 DNA: TGTGCCACCAGTGGGAAGACAGGGGACCTTAGCAATCAGCCCCAGCATTTT.

This clone has just one count. Other DNA sequences in the same sample also yield this CDR3. The chain uses TRBV5-1 and TRBJ1-1, with 9 bases aligning to TRBD1. The ends lost 4 bases at V and 1 base at J; junction bases unmatched: 2. The CDR3 has 14 amino acids. The germline V gene encodes CDR1 SGHRS and CDR2 YFSETQ. Written as DNA, the CDR3 is TGCGCCAGCAGCAGGGACAGGGCGAACACTGAAGCTTTCTTT. This gives the protein CASSRDRANTEAFF.

The chain couples TRBV27 to TRBJ2-5, with 12 bases aligning to TRBD1. CDR3 length: 21 amino acids. CDR1 and CDR2 from the germline V gene are MNHEY and SMNVEV (reference sequence). V gave up 8 bases and J gave up 5 bases; unmatched junction bases: 27. For the CDR3, the DNA is TGTGCCAGCCCCCTCCTCCGGCCAAGCCGCTCCGGGACAGGGGGCGCGGAGACCCAGTACTTC. This codes for CASPLLRPSRSGTGGAETQYF.

This clone was counted once. The genes are TRBV10-3 and TRBJ1-6; D gene ambiguous. V dropped 4 bases and J dropped 7 bases, with 8 bases sitting between them. This CDR3 region has 13 residues. The V gene's germline CDR1 is ENHRY and CDR2 SYGVKD. The CDR3 loop is CAISAGVNSPLHF. CDR3 DNA sequence: TGTGCCATCAGTGCAGGTGTGAATTCACCCCTCCACTTT.

The genes are TRBV6-5 and TRBJ1-3; no reliable D call. CDR1 and CDR2 from the germline V gene are MNHEY and SVGAGI. V was cut by 5 bases and J by 0 bases, with 8 bases left in between. This CDR3 comprises 14 residues. This CDR3 is CASSPKDSGNTIYF. The CDR3 DNA reads as TGTGCCAGCAGTCCTAAAGACTCTGGAAACACCATATATTTT.

This sequence joins TRBV30 and TRBJ1-2; D is perhaps TRBD1 (6 bases). V lost 0 bases and J 4 bases, leaving 15 bases between the germline ends. Per germline, CDR1 GTSNPN and CDR2 SVGIG (reference sequence). The CDR3 has 15 amino acids. CDR3 protein: CAWSVGPGVSYGYTF. In DNA form, the CDR3 reads TGTGCCTGGAGTGTCGGGCCAGGGGTCAGCTATGGCTACACCTTC.

This sequence joins TRBV19 and TRBJ1-2, with D possibly being TRBD1 (5 bases). Germline V gene data show CDR1 as LNHDA and CDR2 as SQIVND (reference sequence). The V and J ends lost 4 bases and 7 bases respectively, with 13 bases between them. This CDR3 spans 13 amino acids. CDR3 sequence reads: CASSRLTETGYTF. The CDR3 DNA is TGTGCCAGTAGTAGGTTGACAGAGACTGGCTACACCTTC.

The chain has TRBV6-1 and TRBJ1-1, with D maybe TRBD1 (5 bases). The CDR3 runs 16 residues. V was trimmed by 0 bases and J by 0 bases, leaving 11 bases between them. Germline V CDR1 and CDR2: MNHNS, SASEGT. CDR3 nucleotide sequence: TGTGCCAGCAGTGAAGCTCCCAGGGTGGTGAACACTGAAGCTTTCTTT. Its translation is CASSEAPRVVNTEAFF.

The chain couples TRBV9 to TRBJ1-2, with 9 nucleotides matching TRBD1. This CDR3 region has 16 residues. With V trimmed by 4 bases and J by 6 bases, 13 bases remained unmatched. CDR1 is SGDLS and CDR2 is YYNGEE in the germline V gene. The CDR3 nucleotides are TGTGCCAGCAGCTCACCCTGGGGGACAGGGAAACATGGCTACACCTTC. It is translated as CASSSPWGTGKHGYTF.

The gene calls are TRBV11-3 and TRBJ2-3, with 8 bases aligning to TRBD2. The germline CDR1 and CDR2 sequences are SGHNT and YENEEA. The CDR3 has 16 amino acids. The ends lost 1 base at V and 2 bases at J; junction bases unmatched: 5. CDR3 in DNA: TGTGCCAGCAGCTTAGGGGCTAGCGGGCCCACAGATACGCAGTATTTT. Translated, it gives CASSLGASGPTDTQYF.

The chain recombines TRBV4-1 with TRBJ1-3; the D gene is possibly TRBD1 (5 bases). The CDR3 runs 18 residues. Germline V lookup: CDR1 MGHRA, CDR2 YSYEKL. Trimming removed 1 base from V and 4 bases from J, with 20 bases in between. Written as DNA, the CDR3 is TGCGCCAGCAGCCAAGGTCGGGCGCGGGGGTCCTCGGGAAACACCATATATTTT. Translated, it gives CASSQGRARGSSGNTIYF.

Notes on this clone: The sample contains more than one DNA sequence encoding this CDR3. The rearrangement links TRBV5-1 to TRBJ1-2; 8 bases are a match to TRBD1. The trim removed 4 bases at V and 8 bases at J, leaving 7 bases unmatched. The CDR3 has 13 amino acids. Germline CDR1 reads SGHRS; CDR2 reads YFSETQ. The CDR3 protein is CASSLGQGQGYTF. CDR3 nucleotides: TGCGCCAGCAGCCTCGGACAGGGTCAGGGCTACACCTTC. Variable domain in full (rest from reference TRBV5-1 and TRBJ1-2): KAGVTQTPRYLIKTRGQQVTLSCSPISGHRSVSWYQQTPGQGLQFLFEYFSETQRNKGNFPGRFSGRQFSNSRSEMNVSTLELGDSALYLCASSLGQGQGYTFGSGTRLTVV.

The chain couples TRBV7-9 to TRBJ2-7; 11 bases fit TRBD2. Germline loops: CDR1 SEHNR, CDR2 FQNEAQ (reference sequence). The CDR3 spans 15 residues. The J segment lost 0 bases and the V segment lost 6 bases, leaving 4 bases of the junction unmatched. CDR3 bases: TGTGCCAGCAGTTTTAGCGGGGGGGCCTCCTACGAGCAGTACTTC. Translation gives CASSFSGGASYEQYF.

The chain couples TRBV4-1 to TRBJ1-6; possible D gene TRBD1, 6 bases. Trimming removed 5 bases from V and 9 bases from J, with 17 bases in between. The germline V gene encodes CDR1 MGHRA and CDR2 YSYEKL. This CDR3 contains 15 residues. CDR3 sequence reads: CASSSAGDTPSPLHF. The CDR3 DNA is TGCGCCAGCAGCTCGGCAGGGGACACCCCTTCACCCCTCCACTTT.

V and J are TRBV24-1 and TRBJ1-5, with TRBD1 as a possible D gene (5 bases). V lost 2 bases to trimming and J lost 2 bases, with 9 bases between them. This CDR3 has 15 amino acids. Looked up from germline, CDR1 is KGHDR and CDR2 is SFDVKD. The CDR3 spells CATSDSGGGNQPQHF. The CDR3 DNA sequence: TGTGCCACCAGTGATTCGGGGGGGGGCAATCAGCCCCAGCATTTT.

This rearrangement joins TRBV30 to TRBJ1-1; a possible D gene is TRBD1 (6 bases). Germline V CDR1 and CDR2: GTSNPN, SVGIG (reference sequence). This CDR3 has 14 amino acids. Trimming pared 0 bases from V and 6 bases from J, leaving 14 bases between. The CDR3 coding sequence is TGTGCCTGGAGTGTACTTCAGGGGTTAGCTGAAGCTTTCTTT. Its translation: CAWSVLQGLAEAFF. Looking up the rest from reference TRBV30 and TRBJ1-1 gives the full variable domain: SQTIHQWPATLVQPVGSPLSLECTVEGTSNPNLYWYRQAAGRGLQLLFYSVGIGQISSEVPQNLSASRPQDRQFILSSKKLLLSDSGFYLCAWSVLQGLAEAFFGQGTRLTVV.